This T cell receptor (beta chain) emerged from a study of T-cell memory formation after mild COVID-19. This clonotype appeared a few times. MiXCR, run by TCRdb on the 5' RACE reads, gives a single entry per CDR3 protein. The repertoire holds about 170,000 distinct CDR3 sequences, approximately 12% seen once, with roughly 3.4% in the top ten. The source is a man aged 18 to 29 who had mild COVID-19 (a few samples of this study predate the infection). Cell type and time point are not known. Sequences were obtained from PBMCs or a T cell subset sorted from them (not recorded which).

CDR3 DNA: TGCAGTGCTAGCCCTCAGGGGCACTATGGCTACACCTTC. The encoded protein is CSASPQGHYGYTF. The chain is built from TRBV20-1 and TRBJ1-2; a weak D match, TRBD1 (6 bases). Trimming removed 3 bases from V and 3 bases from J, with 11 bases in between. Germline assignment: CDR1 DFQATT and CDR2 SNEGSKA (reference sequence). CDR3 length equals 13 residues.